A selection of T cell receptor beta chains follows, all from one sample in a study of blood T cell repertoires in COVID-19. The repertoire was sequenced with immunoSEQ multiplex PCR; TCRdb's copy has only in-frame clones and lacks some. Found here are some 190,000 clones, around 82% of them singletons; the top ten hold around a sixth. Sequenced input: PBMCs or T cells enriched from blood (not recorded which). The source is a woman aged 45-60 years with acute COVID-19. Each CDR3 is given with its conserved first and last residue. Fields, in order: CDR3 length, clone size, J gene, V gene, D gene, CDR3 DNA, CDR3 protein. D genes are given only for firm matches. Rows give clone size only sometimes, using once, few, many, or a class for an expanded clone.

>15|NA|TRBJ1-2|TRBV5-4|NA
TGTGCCAGCAGCTTGGCCAAGGGGGCTAACTATGGCTACACCTTC
CASSLAKGANYGYTF
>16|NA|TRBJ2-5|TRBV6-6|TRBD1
TGTGCCAGCAGTTACCCGTCGGGGACAGGGGGAGAGACCCAGTACTTC
CASSYPSGTGGETQYF
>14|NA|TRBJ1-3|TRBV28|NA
TGTGCCAGCCGACGGGGGAGCTCTGGAAACACCATATATTTT
CASRRGSSGNTIYF
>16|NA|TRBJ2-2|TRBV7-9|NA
TGTGCCAGCAGCGCTCAGTTAGCGCCAAAGTTCGGGGAGCTGTTTTTT
CASSAQLAPKFGELFF
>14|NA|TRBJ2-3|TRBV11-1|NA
TGTGCCAGCAGCTTCTCGCCTGTGGCCGATACGCAGTATTTT
CASSFSPVADTQYF
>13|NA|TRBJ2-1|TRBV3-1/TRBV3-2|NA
TGTGCCAGCAGCCAAGCCGGGCGGGAATCGCAGTTCTTC
CASSQAGRESQFF
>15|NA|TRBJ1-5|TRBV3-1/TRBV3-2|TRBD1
TGTGCCAGCAGCACCGGACAGGGGAGCAATCAGCCCCAGCATTTT
CASSTGQGSNQPQHF
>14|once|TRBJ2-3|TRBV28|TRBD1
TGTGCCAGCAGGGACAGGGGTGAGGCAGATACGCAGTATTTT
CASRDRGEADTQYF
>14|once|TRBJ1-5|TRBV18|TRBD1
TGTGCCAGCTCTTCAAAGGGGGACAGTCAGCCCCAGCATTTT
CASSSKGDSQPQHF
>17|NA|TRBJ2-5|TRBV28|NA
TGTGCCAGCAGCCAGGCGGGGGCGCGGCCCCAACGAGAGACCCAGTACTTC
CASSQAGARPQRETQYF
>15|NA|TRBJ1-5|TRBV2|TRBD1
TGTGCCAGCGGTGGACAGGGGTCTACCCATCAGCCCCAGCATTTT
CASGGQGSTHQPQHF
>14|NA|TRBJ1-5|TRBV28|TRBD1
TGTGCCAGCACCTCTGGACAGGGTGATCAGCCCCAGCATTTT
CASTSGQGDQPQHF
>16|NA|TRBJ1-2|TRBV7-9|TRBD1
TGTGCCAGCAGCTGGGGACAGGGGGTTAGGGACTATGGCTACACCTTC
CASSWGQGVRDYGYTF
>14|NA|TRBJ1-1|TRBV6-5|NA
TGTGCCAGCAGTCCCCGGACAGAGAACACTGAAGCTTTCTTT
CASSPRTENTEAFF
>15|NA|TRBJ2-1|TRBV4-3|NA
TGCGCCAGCAGCCAAGATTCGGTGGCGGGCAATGAGCAGTTCTTC
CASSQDSVAGNEQFF
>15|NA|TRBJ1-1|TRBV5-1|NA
TGCGCCAGCAGCTTGGGGGGCAGGGCTCTCTCTGAAGCTTTCTTT
CASSLGGRALSEAFF
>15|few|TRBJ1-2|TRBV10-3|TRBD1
TGTGCCATCAGTGAGTCGTTTGAGGGGGCGGATGGCTACACCTTC
CAISESFEGADGYTF
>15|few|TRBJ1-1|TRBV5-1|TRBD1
TGCGCCAGCAGCTTACAGGGGGCGCGGGACACTGAAGCTTTCTTT
CASSLQGARDTEAFF
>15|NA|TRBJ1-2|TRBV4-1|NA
TGCGCCAGCAGCCCCACTGCCGACAGTCTCTATGGCTACACCTTC
CASSPTADSLYGYTF
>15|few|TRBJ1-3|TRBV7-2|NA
TGTGCCAGCAGTCATGACGGGAGCTCTGGAAACACCATATATTTT
CASSHDGSSGNTIYF
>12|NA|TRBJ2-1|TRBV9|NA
TGTGCCAGCAGCGTAGTATACAATGAGCAGTTCTTC
CASSVVYNEQFF
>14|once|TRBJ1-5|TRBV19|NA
TGTGCCAGTAGTATTGTGGGCCGCAATCAGCCCCAGCATTTT
CASSIVGRNQPQHF
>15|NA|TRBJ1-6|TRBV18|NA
TGTGCCAGCTCACCGGCCAGGGCACCAGGTTCACCCCTCCACTTT
CASSPARAPGSPLHF
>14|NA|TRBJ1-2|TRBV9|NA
TGTGCCAGCAGCGAAGCTAAGGCAATGGGCGGCTACACCTTC
CASSEAKAMGGYTF
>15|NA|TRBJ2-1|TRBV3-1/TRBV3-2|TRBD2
TGTGCCAGCAGCCTGCGGGGGGCGGGGGACAATGAGCAGTTCTTC
CASSLRGAGDNEQFF
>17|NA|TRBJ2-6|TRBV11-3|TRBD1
TGTGCCAGCAGCCCCCAGGGGGCGATAACTGGGGCCAACGTCCTGACTTTC
CASSPQGAITGANVLTF
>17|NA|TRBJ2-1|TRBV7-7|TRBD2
TGTGCCAGCAGCCCAAGACTAGCGGGGGGGCCCGGCAATGAGCAGTTCTTC
CASSPRLAGGPGNEQFF
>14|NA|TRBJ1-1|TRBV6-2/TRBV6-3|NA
TGTGCCAGCAGCCTACAGGGTCGGAACACTGAAGCTTTCTTT
CASSLQGRNTEAFF
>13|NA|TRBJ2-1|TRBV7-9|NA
TGTGCCAGCAGCTTGGCCGAGGGCGATGAGCAGTTCTTC
CASSLAEGDEQFF
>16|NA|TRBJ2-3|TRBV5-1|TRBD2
TGCGCCAGCAGACCGACTAGCGGGGGGTTCACAGATACGCAGTATTTT
CASRPTSGGFTDTQYF
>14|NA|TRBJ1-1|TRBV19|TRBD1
TGTGCCAGTAGAGAAACAGGGGGCGGCACTGAAGCTTTCTTT
CASRETGGGTEAFF
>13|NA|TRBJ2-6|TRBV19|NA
TGTGCCACCCGAGGCTCTGGGGCCAACGTCCTGACTTTC
CATRGSGANVLTF
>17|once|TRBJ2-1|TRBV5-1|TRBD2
TGCGCCAGCAGCTCGACGACGGTACTAGCGACCTACAATGAGCAGTTCTTC
CASSSTTVLATYNEQFF
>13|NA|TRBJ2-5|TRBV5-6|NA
TGTGCCAGCAGCTCCCTGACTACTGAGACCCAGTACTTC
CASSSLTTETQYF
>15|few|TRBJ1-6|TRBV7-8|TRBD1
TGTGCCAGCAGCTTAACAGGGGGCTATAATTCACCCCTCCACTTT
CASSLTGGYNSPLHF
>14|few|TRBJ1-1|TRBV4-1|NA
TGCGCCAGCAGCCCCTACGGGGGGAACACTGAAGCTTTCTTT
CASSPYGGNTEAFF
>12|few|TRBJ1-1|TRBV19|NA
TGTGCCAGTAGTGGGGGGAGGTCAGAAGCTTTCTTT
CASSGGRSEAFF
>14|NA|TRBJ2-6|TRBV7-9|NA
TGTGCCAGCAGCCCACAGGGTGGGGCCAACGTCCTGACTTTC
CASSPQGGANVLTF
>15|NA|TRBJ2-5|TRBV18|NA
TGTGCCAGCTCACGGATACAGGGTCCACAAGAGACCCAGTACTTC
CASSRIQGPQETQYF
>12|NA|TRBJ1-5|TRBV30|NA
TGTGCCTGGAGGAGGGATAATCAGCCCCAGCATTTT
CAWRRDNQPQHF
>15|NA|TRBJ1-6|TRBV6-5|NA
TGTGCCAGCAAAACAGAACCCTCCTATAATTCACCCCTCCACTTT
CASKTEPSYNSPLHF
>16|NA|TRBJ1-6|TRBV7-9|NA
TGTGCCAGCAGCTTTACAGAGACAGGCTCTAAGACACCCCTCCACTTT
CASSFTETGSKTPLHF
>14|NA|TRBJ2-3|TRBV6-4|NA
TGTGCCAGCAGTGAAGACGGGGGGCCGGATACGCAGTATTTT
CASSEDGGPDTQYF
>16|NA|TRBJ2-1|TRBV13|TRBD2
TGTGCCAGCAGCGAAGGACTAGCCCCTGCCTACAATGAGCAGTTCTTC
CASSEGLAPAYNEQFF
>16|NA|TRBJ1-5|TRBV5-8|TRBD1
TGTGCCAGCAGCCCGATAATCGGCCAGGGGGATCAGCCCCAGCATTTT
CASSPIIGQGDQPQHF
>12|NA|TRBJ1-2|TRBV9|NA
TGTGCCAGCAGCGTACAACAGGGAGACGGAACCTTC
CASSVQQGDGTF
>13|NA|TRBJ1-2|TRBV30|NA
TGTGCCTGGAGTGGCGGGGGTCTGGGTGGCTACACCTTC
CAWSGGGLGGYTF